What follows describes a single T cell receptor (beta chain). During active infection, Seattle patients enrolled and were then monitored through disease. The data are from a study of blood T cell repertoires in COVID-19. Study as a whole: The United States, Italy and Spain were the sources of the acute and convalescent COVID-19 samples. T cells, B-cell-depleted T cells, or PBMCs provided the cDNA or gDNA that served as material.

Study processing details: Amplification of reference gene primers provided the estimated nucleated cell counts. Produced via immunoSEQ multiplex PCR; TCRdb's table is partial and in-frame only. V, J and clone size are those of that table, while D and trimming were read from the DNA. The sample includes approximately 150,000 clones, about 85% seen only once; the top ten take approximately 8.1%. The source is a woman at least 80 years old with COVID-19, enrolled during active disease. Sequenced material: peripheral blood.

The DNA for the CDR3 is TGTGCCAGTAGCAGCGCACCTGCGATGGTGCCCCAGCATTTT. Translation gives CASSSAPAMVPQHF. The J gene is TRBJ1-5, the V gene TRBV19; D not resolved. Germline V CDR1 and CDR2: LNHDA, SQIVND (reference sequence). The CDR3 totals 14 residues. V lost 6 bases to trimming and J lost 9 bases, with 18 bases between them.